What follows describes a single T cell receptor beta chain. CDR1 MNHEY and CDR2 SVGEGT come from the germline V gene. This CDR3 contains 13 residues. Between the trimmed V and J ends, which lost 1 base and 4 bases, there was a span of 4 bases. The data are from a study of blood T cell repertoires in COVID-19. Study-wide context: Spain, Italy and the United States supplied samples that represented acute and convalescent COVID-19. PBMCs, B-cell-depleted T cells, or T cells were the source of the cDNA or gDNA that made up the material.

Assay used: immunoSEQ multiplex PCR; TCRdb lists only in-frame clones, some missing. The table has approximately 200,000 clones, about 81% seen once. The receptor's source is an elderly woman with COVID-19, enrolled during active disease. The source material was peripheral blood. The chain uses TRBV6-2 or TRBV6-3 and TRBJ2-2; D not certain. In DNA, the CDR3 is TGTGCCAGCAGTTACTACAGCACCGGGGAGCTGTTTTTT. Residues: CASSYYSTGELFF.